This record covers a single T cell receptor (beta chain). An equimolar mix of two oligonucleotides served as the beta constant-region primer for TRBC1 and TRBC2. Ligated cDNA was amplified by four rounds of PCR with nested alpha and beta constant-region primers and SP2. TCRdb recomputed calls from the UMI-ligation and nested PCR reads with MiXCR, one row per CDR3 protein. The profile covers approximately 80,000 distinct CDR3 sequences, with approximately 9.2% appearing a single time and approximately 1.1% taken by the ten largest. This sample was taken from a study of naive and memory T cell subsets. V lost 7 bases, J lost 2 bases, and 21 bases lay in between. The germline gives CDR1 MNHEY, CDR2 SMNVEV (reference sequence). CDR3 length: 16 amino acids.

Input material: naive CD8+ T cells from blood. The chain couples TRBV27 to TRBJ2-7; D uncertain. The source of this sequence is a human donor in good health. The CDR3 DNA reads as TGTGCCAGCACCAAACCGCGACGTCCCCGGCCCTACGAGCAGTACTTC. Translated, it gives CASTKPRRPRPYEQYF.